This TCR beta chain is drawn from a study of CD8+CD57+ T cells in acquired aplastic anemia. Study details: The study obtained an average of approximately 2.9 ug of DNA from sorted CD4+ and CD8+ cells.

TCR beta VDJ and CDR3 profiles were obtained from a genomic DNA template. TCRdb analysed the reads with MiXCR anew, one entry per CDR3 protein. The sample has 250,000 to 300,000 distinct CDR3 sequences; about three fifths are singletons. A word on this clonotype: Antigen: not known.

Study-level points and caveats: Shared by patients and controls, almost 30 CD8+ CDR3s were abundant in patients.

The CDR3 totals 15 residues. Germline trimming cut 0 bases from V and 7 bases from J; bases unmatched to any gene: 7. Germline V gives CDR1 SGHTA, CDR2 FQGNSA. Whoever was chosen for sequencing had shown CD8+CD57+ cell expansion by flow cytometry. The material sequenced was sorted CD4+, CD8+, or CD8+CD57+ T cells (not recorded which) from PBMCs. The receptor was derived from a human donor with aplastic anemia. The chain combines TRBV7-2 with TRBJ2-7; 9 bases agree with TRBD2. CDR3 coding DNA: TGTGCCAGCAGCTTAGCGGCGGGGGGGCCGGTGGAGCAGTACTTC. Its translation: CASSLAAGGPVEQYF.